The 7 T cell receptor beta chains listed next were all sequenced from one sample in a study of T cell responses to AZD1222 COVID-19 vaccine. Repertoires were generated with immunoSEQ multiplex PCR, while TCRdb's copy carries only in-frame clones and drops some. The table lists 130,000 or so clones, about 90% of them singletons. Sequences were derived from peripheral blood, sampled 28 days after the second dose of the MenACWY control vaccine. All receptors derive from an adult who received the MenACWY meningococcal vaccine as a control.

In DNA, the CDR3 is TGCGCCAGCAGCCAAGATTGGCGTGGGGTAGGAGCCAAAAACATTCAGTACTTC. This sequence encodes CASSQDWRGVGAKNIQYF. J is TRBJ2-4 and V is TRBV4-3; no reliable D call. Germline V gene lookup returns CDR1 LGHNA and CDR2 YSLEER. The ends were cut back, 0 bases at V and 0 bases at J, with 15 bases in the middle. The CDR3 loop spans 18 amino acids.

The chain couples TRBV7-9 to TRBJ2-3; no reliable D call. The CDR3 spans 14 residues. Trimming took 2 bases from V and 2 from J, leaving 8 bases between them. Looked up from germline, CDR1 is SEHNR and CDR2 is FQNEAQ (reference sequence). CDR3 protein: CASSLRSLTDTQYF. Here the CDR3 DNA reads TGTGCCAGCAGCTTAAGGTCTCTCACAGATACGCAGTATTTT.

The V and J genes are TRBV19 and TRBJ1-1; no clear D gene. V lost 5 bases, J lost 1 base, and 11 bases lay in between. The CDR3 contains 14 residues. Germline V CDR1 and CDR2: LNHDA, SQIVND (reference sequence). For the CDR3, the DNA is TGTGCCAGTAGTCGGATAGATCCGAACACTGAAGCTTTCTTT. It is translated as CASSRIDPNTEAFF.

This chain links TRBV28 with TRBJ2-7, with a possible D match to TRBD1 (6 bases). The V and J ends lost 3 bases and 3 bases respectively, with 12 bases between them. The CDR3 is 14 amino acids. Germline-derived CDR1 and CDR2 are MDHEN and SYDVKM. This CDR3 is CASSLPDRGYEQYF. DNA of the CDR3: TGTGCCAGCAGTTTGCCGGACAGAGGCTACGAGCAGTACTTC.

This clone was observed a handful of times. The V call is TRBV7-2, the J call TRBJ1-5, with D uncertain. CDR1 is SGHTA, CDR2 FQGNSA, per germline. Deletions cut 2 bases from V and 0 bases from J, with 5 bases between. There are 14 residues in the CDR3. CDR3 coding DNA: TGTGCCAGCAGCTTACGAGCTAGCAATCAGCCCCAGCATTTT. Translated, it gives CASSLRASNQPQHF.

The CDR3 sequence is CASSMTPLAEETQYF. CDR3 bases: TGTGCCAGTAGTATGACCCCACTAGCGGAAGAGACCCAGTACTTC. The gene calls are TRBV19 and TRBJ2-5; TRBD2 agrees at 8 bases. The germline CDR1 and CDR2 sequences are LNHDA and SQIVND (reference sequence). V lost 3 bases and J lost 3; bases outside the gene matches: 6. The CDR3 loop spans 15 amino acids.

This chain connects TRBV7-9 to TRBJ2-3; 10 bases fit TRBD2. This CDR3 region has 17 residues. The germline V gene encodes CDR1 SEHNR and CDR2 FQNEAQ (reference sequence). Trimming cost V 0 bases and J 1 base; bases outside gene matches: 4. In nucleotides, the CDR3 is TGTGCCAGCAGCTTAGCGCTAGCGGGAGAAGGCACAGATACGCAGTATTTT. It codes for CASSLALAGEGTDTQYF.